The T cell receptor (beta chain) described here comes from a study of cytomegalovirus exposure and HLA in healthy donors. Study-wide points: Reportedly, diagnosis of cytomegalovirus status by the classifier showed high specificity and sensitivity.

Use of 60 Vbeta and 13 Jbeta primers characterized the PCR. Here immunoSEQ multiplex PCR was the method, and the copy in TCRdb shows in-frame clones only, minus some. The sample gives roughly 100,000 clones, around 80% of which show up once; 10% to 13% is in the top ten. Germline lookup yields CDR1 MDHEN and CDR2 SYDVKM. Trimming at V came to 4 bases and at J to 4 bases, leaving 3 bases not matched to a gene. The CDR3 is 15 residues long. A word on this clone: The target antigen is unknown.

The gene calls are TRBV28 and TRBJ2-5; 13 bases are shared with TRBD2. The receptor was isolated from a woman in her late teens or twenties in good health and CMV-seropositive. Sequenced sample: PBMCs. Written as DNA, the CDR3 is TGTGCCAGCAGTTCAGGACTAGCGGGAGTAGAGACCCAGTACTTC. Translating it yields CASSSGLAGVETQYF.